The 4 T cell receptor beta chains presented below share a single source sample, sequenced in a study of Ad26.COV2.S vaccination and SARS-CoV-2 variants. Treatment given: around 19 received Ad26.COV2.S at low or high dose, single or two shots; 5 received placebo; per-sample allocation not given. On day 63 after the first injection, vaccine and placebo recipients gave samples. The data were produced by immunoSEQ multiplex PCR, yet TCRdb's version contains in-frame clones alone and is incomplete. The data contain about 350,000 clones, 80% to 90% of them singletons. Sample: peripheral blood, taken in a trial of Ad26.COV2.S vaccine versus placebo. The origin of the receptors is a person between 18 and 65 years old who received the Ad26.COV2.S COVID-19 vaccine or a placebo.

The chain links TRBV4-2 to TRBJ2-3; the D is unclear. The germline V gene encodes CDR1 LGHNA and CDR2 YNFKEQ. The CDR3 spans 14 residues. V lost 1 base and J 5 bases, leaving 10 bases between the germline ends. The CDR3 coding sequence is TGTGCCAGCAGCCAAGGCGAACACCGAGATACGCAGTATTTT. Its protein is CASSQGEHRDTQYF.

By share, this clone ranks as medium-sized (0.01 to 0.1%). The chain couples TRBV3-1 (or the pseudogene TRBV3-2) to TRBJ1-1, with a tentative D call TRBD1 (5 bases). The CDR3 extends over 14 amino acids. V lost 4 bases and J 2 bases, leaving 11 bases between the germline ends. The germline CDR1 and CDR2 sequences are LGHDT and YNNKEL (reference sequence). CDR3 loop: CASSPLGLNTEAFF. The CDR3 bases are TGTGCCAGCAGCCCCCTGGGGCTTAACACTGAAGCTTTCTTT.

The chain couples TRBV6-6 to TRBJ1-2; the D is unclear. This CDR3 is 13 amino acids long. The germline gives CDR1 MNHNY, CDR2 SVGAGI (reference sequence). The V end was cut by 5 bases, the J end by 2 bases, with 9 bases between. DNA of the CDR3: TGTGCCAGCAGTCCCGACTTAAACTATGGCTACACCTTC. Protein sequence: CASSPDLNYGYTF.

The rearrangement joins TRBV30 to TRBJ1-2; maybe TRBD1 (6 bases). The germline CDR1 and CDR2 sequences are GTSNPN and SVGIG (reference sequence). V was pared by 5 bases and J by 8 bases, with 15 bases between. CDR3 size: 12 residues. This CDR3 reads CAWARRGKGYTF. The CDR3 bases are TGTGCCTGGGCTCGAAGGGGGAAGGGCTACACCTTC.